This TCR beta chain was observed in a study of post-analysis software for immune sequencing data. V dropped 5 bases and J dropped 6 bases, with 13 bases sitting between them. The CDR3 runs 12 residues. CDR1 and CDR2 from the germline V gene are DFQATT and SNEGSKA (reference sequence). In its sample, this clonotype was seen many times. The antigen is not known. Regarding the study as a whole: About 5 TRBV segments, including TRBV5-6, TRBV5-1 and TRBV20-1, were more frequent in patients than controls. Strong same-batch co-clustering of samples appeared with F measure clustering.

The library was made from cDNA and included unique molecular identifiers. About 500,000 cDNA molecules were obtained per 1 to 10 million input T cells. One entry per CDR3 protein results from TCRdb running MiXCR on the PCR reads. The data hold roughly 200,000 distinct CDR3 sequences, with approximately 28% observed a single time. The sequenced sample was blood. This chain links TRBV20-1 with TRBJ1-2; TRBD1 is a possible D gene (6 bases). The clonotype was recovered from a girl aged 2-17 years with multiple sclerosis. The CDR3 sequence: CSAHRTADGYTF. DNA for the CDR3: TGCAGTGCTCACCGGACAGCTGATGGCTACACCTTC.